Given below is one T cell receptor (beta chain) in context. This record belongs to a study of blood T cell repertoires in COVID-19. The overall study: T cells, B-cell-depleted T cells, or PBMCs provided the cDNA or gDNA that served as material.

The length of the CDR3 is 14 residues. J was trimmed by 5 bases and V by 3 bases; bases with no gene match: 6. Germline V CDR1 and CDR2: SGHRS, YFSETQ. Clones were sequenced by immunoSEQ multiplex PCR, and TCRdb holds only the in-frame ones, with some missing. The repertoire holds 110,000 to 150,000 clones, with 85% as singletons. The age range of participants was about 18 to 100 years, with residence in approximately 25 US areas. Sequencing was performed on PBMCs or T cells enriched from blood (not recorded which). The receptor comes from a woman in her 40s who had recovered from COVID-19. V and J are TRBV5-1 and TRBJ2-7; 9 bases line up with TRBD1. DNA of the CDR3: TGCGCCAGCAGCTCGGACAGGGGATCGGACGAGCAGTACTTC. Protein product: CASSSDRGSDEQYF. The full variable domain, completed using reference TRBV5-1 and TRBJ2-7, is KAGVTQTPRYLIKTRGQQVTLSCSPISGHRSVSWYQQTPGQGLQFLFEYFSETQRNKGNFPGRFSGRQFSNSRSEMNVSTLELGDSALYLCASSSDRGSDEQYFGPGTRLTVT.